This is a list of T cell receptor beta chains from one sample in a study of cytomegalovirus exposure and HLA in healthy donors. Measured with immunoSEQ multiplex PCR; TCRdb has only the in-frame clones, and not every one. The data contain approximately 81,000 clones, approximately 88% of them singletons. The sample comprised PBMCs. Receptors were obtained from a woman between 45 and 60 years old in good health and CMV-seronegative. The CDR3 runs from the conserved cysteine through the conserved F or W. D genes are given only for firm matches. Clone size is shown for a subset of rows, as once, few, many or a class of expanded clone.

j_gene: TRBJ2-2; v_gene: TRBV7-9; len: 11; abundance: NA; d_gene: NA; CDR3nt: TGTGCCACGGGGGTGTCCGGGGAGCTGTTTTTT; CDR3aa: CATGVSGELFF
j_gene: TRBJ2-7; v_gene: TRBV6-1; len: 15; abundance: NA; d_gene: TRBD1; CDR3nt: TGTGCCAGCAGTGAAGCGGGGACAGGGTCCTACGAGCAGTACTTC; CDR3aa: CASSEAGTGSYEQYF
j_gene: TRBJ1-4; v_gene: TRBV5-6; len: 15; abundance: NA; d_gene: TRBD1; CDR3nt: TGTGCCAGCAGCTTGGGAGACAGGGGGGGAGAAAAACTGTTTTTT; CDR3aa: CASSLGDRGGEKLFF
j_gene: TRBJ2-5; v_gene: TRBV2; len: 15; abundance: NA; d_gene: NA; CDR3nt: TGTGCCAGCAGTGAAGATGTGGCGGGAAGAGAGACCCAGTACTTC; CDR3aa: CASSEDVAGRETQYF
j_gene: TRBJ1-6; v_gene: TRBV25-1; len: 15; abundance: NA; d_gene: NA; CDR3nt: TGTGCCAGCAGTGACTGGGACATTGCCAATTCACCCCTCCACTTT; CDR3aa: CASSDWDIANSPLHF
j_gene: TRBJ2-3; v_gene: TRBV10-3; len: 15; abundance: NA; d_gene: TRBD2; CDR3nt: TGTGCCATCAGGGCCCGTAGCGGGGCGGGAGATACGCAGTATTTT; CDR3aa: CAIRARSGAGDTQYF
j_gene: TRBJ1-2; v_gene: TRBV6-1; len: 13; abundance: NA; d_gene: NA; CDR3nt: TGTACCAGCAAAGACAGGACTTATAATGGCTACACCTTC; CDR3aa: CTSKDRTYNGYTF
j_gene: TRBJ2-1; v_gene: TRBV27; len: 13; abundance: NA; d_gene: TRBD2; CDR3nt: TGTGCCAGCAGTACCACCCTCGGGACTACCCAGTTCTTC; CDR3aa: CASSTTLGTTQFF
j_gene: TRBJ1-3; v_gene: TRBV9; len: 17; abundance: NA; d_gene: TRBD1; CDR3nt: TGTGCCAGCAGCGGATGGGACAGGGAAGGCGCTGGAAACACCATATATTTT; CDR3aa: CASSGWDREGAGNTIYF
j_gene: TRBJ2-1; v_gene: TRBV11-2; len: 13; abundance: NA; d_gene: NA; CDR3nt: TGTGCCAGCCGGGGGAGCTCCTACAATGAGCAGTTCTTC; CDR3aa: CASRGSSYNEQFF
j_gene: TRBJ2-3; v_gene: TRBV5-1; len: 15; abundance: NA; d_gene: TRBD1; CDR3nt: TGCGCCAGCAGCCCTAGGACAGGGGTGTCAGATACGCAGTATTTT; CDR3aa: CASSPRTGVSDTQYF
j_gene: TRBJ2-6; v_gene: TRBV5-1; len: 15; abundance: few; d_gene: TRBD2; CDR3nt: TGCGCCAGCACCGGGAGGACTTCAGGGGCCAACGTCCTGACTTTC; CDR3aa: CASTGRTSGANVLTF
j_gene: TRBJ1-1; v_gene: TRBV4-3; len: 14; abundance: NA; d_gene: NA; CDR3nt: TGCGCCAGCAGCCCTATAGCTACGAACACTGAAGCTTTCTTT; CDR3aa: CASSPIATNTEAFF
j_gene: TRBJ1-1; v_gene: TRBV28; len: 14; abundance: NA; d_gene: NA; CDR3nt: TGTGCCAGCAGTTTCGGGACAAAGAACACTGAAGCTTTCTTT; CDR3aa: CASSFGTKNTEAFF
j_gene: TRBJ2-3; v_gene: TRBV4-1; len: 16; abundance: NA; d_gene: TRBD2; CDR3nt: TGCGCCAGCAGCCAAGCTGGACTAGGGAGCACAGATACGCAGTATTTT; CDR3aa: CASSQAGLGSTDTQYF
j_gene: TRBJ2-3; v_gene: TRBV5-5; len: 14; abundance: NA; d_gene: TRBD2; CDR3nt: TGTGCCAGCAGCTCGACTAGCGGGTCAGATACGCAGTATTTT; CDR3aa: CASSSTSGSDTQYF
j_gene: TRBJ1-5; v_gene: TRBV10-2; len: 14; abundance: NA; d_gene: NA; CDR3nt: TGCGCCACCAACCGGGACAATGATAATCAGCCCCAGCATTTT; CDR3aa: CATNRDNDNQPQHF
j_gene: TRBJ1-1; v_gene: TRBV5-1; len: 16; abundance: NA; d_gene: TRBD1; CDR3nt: TGCGCCAGCAGACCTGGGACAGTGGGTATGGGCACTGAAGCTTTCTTT; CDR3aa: CASRPGTVGMGTEAFF
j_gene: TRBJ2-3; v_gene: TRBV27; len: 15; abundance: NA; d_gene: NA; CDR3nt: TGTGCCAGCATCCCGGGGACACCAAGCACAGATACGCAGTATTTT; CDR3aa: CASIPGTPSTDTQYF
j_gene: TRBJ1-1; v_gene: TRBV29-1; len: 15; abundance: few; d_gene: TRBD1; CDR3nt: TGCAGCGTTCCCGCTCAAGATGACAGGGCACTAGGGGCTTTCTTT; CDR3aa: CSVPAQDDRALGAFF
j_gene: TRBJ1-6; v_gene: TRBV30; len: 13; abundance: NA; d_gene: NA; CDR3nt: TGTGCCTGGAGTGCAGGGGTGGATTCACCCCTCCACTTT; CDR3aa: CAWSAGVDSPLHF
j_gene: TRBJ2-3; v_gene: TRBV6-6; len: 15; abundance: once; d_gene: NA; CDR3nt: TGTGCCAGCAGTTACGGACACCTGAGCACAGATACGCAGTATTTT; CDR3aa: CASSYGHLSTDTQYF
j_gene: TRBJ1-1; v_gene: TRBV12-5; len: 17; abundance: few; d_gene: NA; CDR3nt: TGTGCTAGTGGTTCGGTGGGGGGGGCTAGTCTAGTCACTGAAGCTTTCTTT; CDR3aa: CASGSVGGASLVTEAFF
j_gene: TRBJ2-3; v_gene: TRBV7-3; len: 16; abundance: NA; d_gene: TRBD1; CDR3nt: TGTGCCAGCAGTACAGGGGCCCTGCGTAGCACAGATACGCAGTATTTT; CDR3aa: CASSTGALRSTDTQYF
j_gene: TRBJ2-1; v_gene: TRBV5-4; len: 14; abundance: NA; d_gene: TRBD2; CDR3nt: TGTGCGACCAGGACTAGCGGGATTTACAATGAGCAGTTCTTC; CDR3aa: CATRTSGIYNEQFF
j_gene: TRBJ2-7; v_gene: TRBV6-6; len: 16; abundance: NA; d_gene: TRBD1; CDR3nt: TGTGCCAGCAGTTACTTGGGTGGGACAGGGGTACGGGAGCAGTACTTC; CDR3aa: CASSYLGGTGVREQYF
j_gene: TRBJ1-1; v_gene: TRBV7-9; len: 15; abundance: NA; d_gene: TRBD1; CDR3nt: TGTGCCAGCAGCTTCAAAACAGGGGAAATTAAAGAAGCTTTCTTT; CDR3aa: CASSFKTGEIKEAFF
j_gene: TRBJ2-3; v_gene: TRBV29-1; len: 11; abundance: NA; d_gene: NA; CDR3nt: TGCAGCGTTGATGGGCCTAACACGCAGTATTTT; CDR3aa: CSVDGPNTQYF